This T cell receptor (beta chain) originates from a study of blood T cells in healthy people across ages. It was with a sample-barcoded 5' primer and a J-beta primer mix that a second PCR of roughly 6 to 12 cycles was run. Template switching added a 12-random-nucleotide identifier to every cDNA molecule. MiXCR was run by TCRdb on the 5' RACE reads, yielding one entry per CDR3 protein. Of 1.5 million or so distinct CDR3 sequences in the sample, under 55% are singletons; the top ten hold approximately 4.1%. This clonotype showed up just a few times. The antigen is undetermined. Study-level points and caveats: There was a strong correlation between TCR beta diversity and naive T cell percentage.

The receptor was isolated from a woman aged 18-29 years in good health. Source material: blood.

The CDR3 reads CASSRSGGAVGTQYF. The CDR3 DNA sequence: TGTGCCAGCAGCCGAAGCGGGGGGGCTGTAGGGACCCAGTACTTC. The gene calls are TRBV12-3 or TRBV12-4 and TRBJ2-7, with TRBD2 identical over 10 bases. With the DNA end fitting TRBJ2-5 better, the J assignment may be wrong. CDR3 length: 15 amino acids.